The 20 T cell receptor beta chains listed next were all sequenced from one sample in a study of CD4 and CD8 cells across lung adenocarcinoma regions. Via MiXCR, TCRdb re-called the PCR reads, giving one row per CDR3 protein. The sample lists approximately 19,000 distinct CDR3 sequences, approximately 54% seen once, with over 25% in the top ten. Sequenced input: CD8+ T cells from the center of a lung tumor. Every receptor here comes from a female donor with lung adenocarcinoma. The CD4 and CD8 labels of this study may be unreliable.

V usage is TRBV6-5 and J usage is TRBJ2-1; 14 nucleotides agree with TRBD2. The CDR3 contains 17 residues. The trim removed 2 bases at V and 1 base at J, leaving 1 base unmatched. CDR1 is MNHEY and CDR2 is SVGAGI in the germline V gene. The CDR3 bases are TGTGCCAGCAGTTACGGGACTAGCGGGAGATCCTACAATGAGCAGTTCTTC. This sequence encodes CASSYGTSGRSYNEQFF.

This clonotype ranks as medium-sized. The V call is TRBV14, the J call TRBJ2-1; D unclear. The V end was cut by 4 bases, the J end by 8 bases, with 12 bases between. Germline V gives CDR1 SGHDN, CDR2 FVKESK. The CDR3 totals 13 residues. CDR3 region: CASSPRSLDEQFF. CDR3 nucleotide sequence: TGTGCCAGCAGCCCTAGGTCATTGGATGAGCAGTTCTTC.

The gene calls are TRBV4-1 and TRBJ2-1; maybe TRBD2 (6 bases). V was clipped by 3 bases and J by 6 bases, with 15 bases between them. Germline V CDR1 and CDR2: MGHRA, YSYEKL. This CDR3 comprises 15 residues. The CDR3 region has the DNA TGCGCCAGCAGCCAGCCCCGGGAGAGTCTCAATGAGCAGTTCTTC. This encodes CASSQPRESLNEQFF.

This clonotype has ten or more counts. The chain links TRBV10-3 to TRBJ2-5, with TRBD2 as a possible D gene (5 bases). This CDR3 spans 15 amino acids. The V gene lost 3 bases and the J gene lost 5 bases, with 16 bases spanning the gap. Germline V gives CDR1 ENHRY, CDR2 SYGVKD. For the CDR3, the DNA is TGTGCCATCAGTGACGACCGGGGTCTGCGGGAGACCCAGTACTTC. This gives the protein CAISDDRGLRETQYF.

A single count supports this clonotype. Since a much larger clone is just one base distant, this may be a read error. V gene TRBV7-2 combines with J gene TRBJ2-2; D is tentatively TRBD1 or TRBD2 (5 bases each). The V gene's germline CDR1 is SGHTA and CDR2 FQGNSA. The CDR3 has 16 residues. CDR3 sequence: CASSTSTAFQAGELYF. The CDR3 nucleotides read TGTGCCAGCAGCACCTCGACAGCCTTTCAAGCCGGGGAGCTGTATTTT.

The chain uses TRBV6-1 and TRBJ2-3; 9 nucleotides agree with TRBD2. The germline gives CDR1 MNHNS, CDR2 SASEGT. The V segment lost 4 bases and the J segment 6 bases; nucleotides outside the gene matches: 5. This CDR3 comprises 14 residues. In nucleotides, the CDR3 is TGTGCCAGCAGTGCGAGCGGGAGGTCGGATACGCAGTATTTT. Amino acid sequence: CASSASGRSDTQYF.

A word on this clonotype: One junction end does not reproduce the germline sequence, and a read error may be involved. The rearrangement joins TRBV6-1 to TRBJ2-5; D is tentatively TRBD1 or TRBD2 (6 bases each). The CDR3 spans 16 residues. Germline values: CDR1 MNHNS, CDR2 SASEGT. The CDR3 nucleotides read TGTGCCAGCACGGGGCACGGGGGCAGGGCCCAAAAGACCCAGTACTTC. Its translation is CASTGHGGRAQKTQYF.

V usage is TRBV3-1 and J usage is TRBJ2-5, with TRBD2 identical over 15 bases. V lost 6 bases and J lost 5; bases outside the gene matches: 4. The CDR3 is 15 amino acids. Germline V gene lookup returns CDR1 LGHDT and CDR2 YNNKEL (reference sequence). CDR3 coding DNA: TGTGCCAGCAGTTTCGGGACTAGCGGGGGGGAGACCCAGTACTTC. This gives the protein CASSFGTSGGETQYF.

V usage is TRBV10-2 and J usage is TRBJ2-1; maybe TRBD2 (6 bases). Matching the DNA end better, TRBJ2-7 makes the J call doubtful. The CDR3 length is 16 residues. From germline, CDR1 is WSHSY and CDR2 SAAADI. The CDR3 reads CASRDYLAGSSYEQYF. CDR3 sequence (DNA): TGCGCCAGCAGGGACTATTTGGCGGGGTCCTCCTACGAGCAGTACTTC.

The CDR3 region is CASSVVTGGWAKDTQYF. The CDR3 region has the DNA TGTGCCAGCAGCGTCGTCACGGGGGGATGGGCCAAAGATACGCAGTACTTC. V and J are TRBV6-1 and TRBJ2-4; 7 bases line up with TRBD2. The CDR3 is 17 residues long. V shed 6 bases, J shed 13 bases, and the junction held 24 bases outside the gene matches. Germline CDR1 MNHNS, CDR2 SASEGT.

The chain uses TRBV7-2 and TRBJ2-3; tentatively, D is TRBD2 (6 bases). Trimming took 7 bases from V and 4 from J, leaving 15 bases between them. Germline CDR1 SGHTA, CDR2 FQGNSA. This CDR3 is built from 14 residues. The CDR3 nucleotides are TGTGCCAGCACCATAAGTACTAGCCCAGATACGCAGTATTTT. Translating it yields CASTISTSPDTQYF.

For this clonotype: A junction end diverges from the germline sequence, so it may reflect a read error. This rearrangement joins TRBV27 to TRBJ2-3; the match to TRBD2 covers 7 bases. Germline CDR1 and CDR2: MNHEY and SMNVEV (reference sequence). There are 15 residues in the CDR3. The CDR3 reads CASRQRGRDTETQYF. CDR3 coding DNA: TGTGCCAGCAGGCAGCGGGGACGTGACACAGAGACGCAGTATTTC.

The gene calls are TRBV10-1 and TRBJ2-1, with D possibly being TRBD2 (6 bases). This CDR3 is 15 amino acids long. The ends were cut back, 0 bases at V and 6 bases at J, with 12 bases in the middle. CDR1 WNHNN and CDR2 SYGVQD come from the germline V gene (reference sequence). The CDR3 region has the DNA TGCGCCAGCAGTGAGTCTGGCGGGAATGTCAATGAGCAGTTCTTC. The encoded protein is CASSESGGNVNEQFF.

The chain carries TRBV10-2 and TRBJ2-1; D not certain. V lost 0 bases to trimming and J lost 13 bases, with 22 bases between them. CDR3 length: 16 residues. CDR1 and CDR2 (germline): WSHSY, SAAADI. The CDR3 bases are TGCGCCAGCAGTGAGTCCCGAGAGAGACTTAAAGAGACCCAGTTCTTC. It is translated as CASSESRERLKETQFF.

The chain has TRBV10-2 and TRBJ2-5; TRBD2 might be the D (7 bases). The CDR3 spans 14 residues. Germline CDR1 and CDR2: WSHSY and SAAADI. The chain's CDR3 is CAGRGGGDRDTQYF. CDR3 nucleotides: TGCGCGGGGCGCGGGGGCGGGGACCGAGATACCCAGTACTTC.

Comment on this clonotype: Germline is not matched at one junction end, which may reflect a read error. This rearrangement joins TRBV10-1 to TRBJ2-4, with a tentative D call TRBD2 (6 bases). Germline loops: CDR1 WNHNN, CDR2 SYGVQD (reference sequence). There are 14 residues in the CDR3. Here the CDR3 DNA reads TGCGGCAGCACGGGGCTGCGGGACTCAAACACGCAGTATTTC. Protein: CGSTGLRDSNTQYF.

Comments on this clonotype: At one boundary the junction diverges from the germline segment, which might be a read error. The gene calls are TRBV7-6 and TRBJ2-5; D is undetermined. The CDR3 sequence is 15 residues long. The germline CDR1 and CDR2 sequences are SGHVS and FNYEAQ. This CDR3 reads CARGLDGLRTETQYF. DNA for the CDR3: TGTGCCAGGGGGTTAGATGGCCTTCGCACAGAGACGCAGTATTTC.

This chain connects TRBV10-2 to TRBJ2-5; 7 bases fit TRBD1. The CDR3 runs to 14 residues. V lost 6 bases, J lost 3 bases, and 7 bases stayed unmatched. CDR1 and CDR2 (germline): WSHSY, SAAADI. The CDR3 bases are TGCGCCAGCAGCAGACCGGACAGGAAAGAGACCCAGTACTTC. Residues: CASSRPDRKETQYF.

The gene calls are TRBV4-1 and TRBJ2-3; 8 nucleotides line up with TRBD1. J was trimmed by 9 bases and V by 0 bases; bases with no gene match: 26. The CDR3 has 21 amino acids. Germline-derived CDR1 and CDR2 are MGHRA and YSYEKL. This CDR3 is CASSQDRDRLAGSIPGGTQYF. Here the CDR3 DNA reads TGCGCCAGCAGCCAAGACCGTGACAGGCTAGCCGGGTCCATCCCAGGGGGCACGCAGTATTTT.

This clonotype was seen more than once but under ten times. This CDR3 reads CASSQAAGGPGDTQYF. For the CDR3, the DNA is TGCGCCAGCAGCCAAGCCGCGGGAGGGCCGGGAGATACGCAGTATTTT. The chain links TRBV4-1 to TRBJ2-3; 9 positions match TRBD2. The CDR3 has 16 residues. The germline V gene encodes CDR1 MGHRA and CDR2 YSYEKL. V lost 1 base and J lost 5; bases outside the gene matches: 7.